The present T cell receptor beta chain was sequenced within a study of blood T cell repertoires in COVID-19. Background on the study: Acute-phase and convalescent COVID-19 samples originated in the United States, Italy and Spain. T cells, B-cell-depleted T cells, or PBMCs provided the cDNA or gDNA that served as material.

Libraries were prepared by immunoSEQ multiplex PCR; TCRdb keeps only in-frame clonotypes and omits some of them. This sample has around 620,000 clones, with more than 80% found just once. Germline lookup yields CDR1 SGHRS and CDR2 YFSETQ. V dropped 1 base and J dropped 2; count of bases not matched to a gene: 11. The CDR3 loop spans 17 amino acids. The TCR sequence derives from a woman aged 18-29 years with acute or convalescent COVID-19. The sample comprised peripheral blood. The V and J genes are TRBV5-1 and TRBJ1-1, with TRBD1 matching 7 bases. The CDR3 DNA is TGCGCCAGCAGCTTGAACCCTACCGGGACAGTTAACACTGAAGCTTTCTTT. Amino acids: CASSLNPTGTVNTEAFF.